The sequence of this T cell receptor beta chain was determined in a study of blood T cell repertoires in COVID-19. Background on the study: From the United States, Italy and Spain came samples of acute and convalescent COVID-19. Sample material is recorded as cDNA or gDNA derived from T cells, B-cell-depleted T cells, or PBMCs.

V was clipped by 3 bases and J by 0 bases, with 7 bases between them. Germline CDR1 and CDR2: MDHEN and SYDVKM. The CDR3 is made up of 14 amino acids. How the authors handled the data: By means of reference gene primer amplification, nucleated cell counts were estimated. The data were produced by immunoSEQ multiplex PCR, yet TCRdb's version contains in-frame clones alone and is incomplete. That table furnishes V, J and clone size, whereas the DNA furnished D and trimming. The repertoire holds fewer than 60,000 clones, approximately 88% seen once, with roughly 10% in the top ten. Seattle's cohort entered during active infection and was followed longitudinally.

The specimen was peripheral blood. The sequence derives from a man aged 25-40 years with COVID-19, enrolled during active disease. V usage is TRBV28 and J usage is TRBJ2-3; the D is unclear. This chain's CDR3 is CASSFGGSTDTQYF. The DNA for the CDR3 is TGTGCCAGCAGTTTCGGCGGTAGCACAGATACGCAGTATTTT.